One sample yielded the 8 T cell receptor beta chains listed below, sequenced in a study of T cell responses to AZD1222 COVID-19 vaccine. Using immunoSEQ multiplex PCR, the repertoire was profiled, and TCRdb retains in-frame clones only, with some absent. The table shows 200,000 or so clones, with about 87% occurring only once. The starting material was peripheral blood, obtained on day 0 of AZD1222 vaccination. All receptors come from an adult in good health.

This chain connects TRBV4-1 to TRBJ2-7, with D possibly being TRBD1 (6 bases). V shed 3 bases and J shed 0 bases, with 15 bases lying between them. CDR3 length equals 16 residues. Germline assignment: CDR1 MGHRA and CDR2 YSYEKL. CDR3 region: CASSHKYRASSYEQYF. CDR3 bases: TGCGCCAGCAGCCATAAATACAGGGCTAGCTCCTACGAGCAGTACTTC.

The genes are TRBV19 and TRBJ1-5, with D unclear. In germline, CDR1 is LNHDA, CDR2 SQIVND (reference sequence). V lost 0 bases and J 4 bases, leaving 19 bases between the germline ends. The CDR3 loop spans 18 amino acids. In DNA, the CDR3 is TGTGCCAGTAGTATAGAGACTCTCTCCGGGGAGATTAATCAGCCCCAGCATTTT. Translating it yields CASSIETLSGEINQPQHF.

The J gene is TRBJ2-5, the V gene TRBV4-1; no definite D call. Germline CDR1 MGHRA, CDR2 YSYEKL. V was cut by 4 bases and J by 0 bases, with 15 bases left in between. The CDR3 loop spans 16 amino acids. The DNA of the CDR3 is TGCGCCAGCAGCCCCCGATACCCTAGGGACCAAGAGACCCAGTACTTC. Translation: CASSPRYPRDQETQYF.

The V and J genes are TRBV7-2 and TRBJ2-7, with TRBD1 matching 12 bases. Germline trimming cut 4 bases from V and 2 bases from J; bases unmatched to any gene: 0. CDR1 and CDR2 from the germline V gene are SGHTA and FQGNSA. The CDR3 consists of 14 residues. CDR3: CASSWDRGPYEQYF. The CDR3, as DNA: TGTGCCAGCAGCTGGGACAGGGGGCCCTACGAGCAGTACTTC. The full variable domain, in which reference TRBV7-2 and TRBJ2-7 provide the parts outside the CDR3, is GAGVSQSPSNKVTEKGKDVELRCDPISGHTALYWYRQSLGQGLEFLIYFQGNSAPDKSGLPSDRFSAERTGGSVSTLTIQRTQQEDSAVYLCASSWDRGPYEQYFGPGTRLTVT.

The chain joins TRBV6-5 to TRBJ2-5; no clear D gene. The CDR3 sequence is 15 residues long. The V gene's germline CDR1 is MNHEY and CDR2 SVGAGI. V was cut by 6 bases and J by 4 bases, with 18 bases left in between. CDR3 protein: CASRPANVPSETQYF. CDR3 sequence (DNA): TGTGCCAGCAGACCGGCAAACGTACCTTCAGAGACCCAGTACTTC.

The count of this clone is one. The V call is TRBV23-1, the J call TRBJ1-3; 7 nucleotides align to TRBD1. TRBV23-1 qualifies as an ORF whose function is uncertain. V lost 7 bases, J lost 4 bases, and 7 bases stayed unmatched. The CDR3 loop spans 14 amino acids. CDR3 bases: TGCGCCAGCACCCTCGACAGGGCAGGAAACACCATATATTTT. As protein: CASTLDRAGNTIYF.

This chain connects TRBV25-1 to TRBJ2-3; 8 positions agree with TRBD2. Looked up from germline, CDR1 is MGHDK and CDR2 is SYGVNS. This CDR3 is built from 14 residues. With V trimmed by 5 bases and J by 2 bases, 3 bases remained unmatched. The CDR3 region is CASSRAGDTDTQYF. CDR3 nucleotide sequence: TGTGCCAGCAGTAGAGCGGGGGACACAGATACGCAGTATTTT.

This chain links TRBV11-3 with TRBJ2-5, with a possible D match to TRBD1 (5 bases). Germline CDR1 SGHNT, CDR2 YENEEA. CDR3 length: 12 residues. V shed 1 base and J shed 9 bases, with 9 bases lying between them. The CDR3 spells CASSLGRAAQYF. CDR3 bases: TGTGCCAGCAGCTTAGGCAGGGCGGCCCAGTACTTC.